The 4 T cell receptor beta chains reported below all come from one sample, sequenced in a study of cytomegalovirus exposure and HLA in healthy donors. The PCR made use of 60 Vbeta and 13 Jbeta primers. TCRdb's copy holds only in-frame clones and misses some; the assay was immunoSEQ multiplex PCR. The repertoire includes about 200,000 clones, 81% of them detected once, and approximately 1.8% sits in the top ten. The sample was PBMCs. These receptors were taken from a man between 18 and 35 years old in good health and CMV-seronegative.

The chain employs TRBV2 and TRBJ2-1; 8 positions agree with TRBD2. Germline values: CDR1 SNHLY, CDR2 FYNNEI. The CDR3 runs to 15 residues. Trimming at V came to 8 bases and at J to 5 bases, leaving 11 bases not matched to a gene. The CDR3 reads CASRRGARKNNEQFF. For the CDR3, the DNA is TGTGCCAGCCGGCGGGGGGCTAGGAAAAACAATGAGCAGTTCTTC.

To note about this clone: The sample has other DNA sequences that encode this CDR3 too. J is TRBJ2-7 and V is TRBV5-4, with TRBD1 matching 10 bases. The CDR3 has 15 amino acids. Germline CDR1 SGHNT, CDR2 YYREEE (reference sequence). The ends lost 0 bases at V and 3 bases at J; junction bases unmatched: 3. CDR3 loop: CASSLAGQGGYEQYF. As DNA, the CDR3 is TGTGCCAGCAGCTTGGCCGGACAGGGGGGCTACGAGCAGTACTTC.

The CDR3 region has the DNA TGTGCCAGCAGCGTAGAACTAGCGGGCTACGAGCAGTACTTC. As protein: CASSVELAGYEQYF. The gene calls are TRBV9 and TRBJ2-7; 9 positions agree with TRBD2. From germline, CDR1 is SGDLS and CDR2 YYNGEE. This CDR3 is 14 amino acids long. V gave up 0 bases and J gave up 3 bases; unmatched junction bases: 1.

In its sample, this clone was seen once. V is TRBV11-2 and J is TRBJ2-5; the match to TRBD2 covers 7 bases. TRBJ2-7 matches the DNA end more closely, so the J call is doubtful. This CDR3 spans 14 amino acids. Germline V gene data show CDR1 as SGHAT and CDR2 as FQNNGV. Written as DNA, the CDR3 is TGTGCCAGCAGCTTGCTAGCGGTATCCTACGAGCAGTACTTC. Translated: CASSLLAVSYEQYF.